This T cell receptor beta chain originates from a study of a mutant IDH1 vaccine in newly diagnosed glioma. Time point defined: week 11, during vaccination. All doses held 300 ug of mutant IDH1 20-mer peptide, with topical imiquimod. This clone was found once. Its antigen remains unknown. Assay: immunoSEQ multiplex PCR; the TCRdb copy retains only in-frame clones and omits some. The data show roughly 70,000 clones, roughly 84% seen once. This clonotype was obtained from a woman aged 50 to 65 with glioma. The sample consisted of PBMCs, taken from a glioma patient whose treatment included an IDH1 peptide vaccine.

The chain's CDR3 is CASSQEESNQPQHF. The CDR3 DNA follows: TGCGCCAGCAGCCAAGAAGAAAGCAATCAGCCCCAGCATTTT. The chain recombines TRBV4-1 with TRBJ1-5; D gene unclear. In germline, CDR1 is MGHRA, CDR2 YSYEKL. Trimming pared 0 bases from V and 1 base from J, leaving 4 bases between. This CDR3 comprises 14 residues.